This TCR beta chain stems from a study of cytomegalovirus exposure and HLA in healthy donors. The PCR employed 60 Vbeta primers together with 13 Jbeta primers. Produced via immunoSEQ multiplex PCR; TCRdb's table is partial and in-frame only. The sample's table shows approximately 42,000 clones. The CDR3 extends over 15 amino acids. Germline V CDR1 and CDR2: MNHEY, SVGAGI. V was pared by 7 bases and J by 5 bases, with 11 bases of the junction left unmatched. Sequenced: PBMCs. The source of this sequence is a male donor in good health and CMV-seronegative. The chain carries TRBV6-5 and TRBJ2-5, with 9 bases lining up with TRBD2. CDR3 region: CASTRGRDFQETQYF. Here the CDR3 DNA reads TGTGCCAGCACCCGCGGGAGGGACTTCCAGGAGACCCAGTACTTC.